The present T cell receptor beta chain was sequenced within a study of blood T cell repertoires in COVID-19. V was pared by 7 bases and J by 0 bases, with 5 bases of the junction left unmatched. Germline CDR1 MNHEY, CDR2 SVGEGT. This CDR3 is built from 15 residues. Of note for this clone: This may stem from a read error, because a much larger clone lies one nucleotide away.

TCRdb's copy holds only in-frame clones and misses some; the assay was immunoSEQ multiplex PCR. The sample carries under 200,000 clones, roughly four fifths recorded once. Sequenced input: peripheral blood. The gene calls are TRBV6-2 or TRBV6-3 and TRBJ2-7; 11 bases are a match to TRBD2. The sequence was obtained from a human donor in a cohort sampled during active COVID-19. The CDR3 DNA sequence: TGTGCCAGCACCCCCGGGACTAGCGGCTCCTACGAGCAGTACTTC. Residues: CASTPGTSGSYEQYF.